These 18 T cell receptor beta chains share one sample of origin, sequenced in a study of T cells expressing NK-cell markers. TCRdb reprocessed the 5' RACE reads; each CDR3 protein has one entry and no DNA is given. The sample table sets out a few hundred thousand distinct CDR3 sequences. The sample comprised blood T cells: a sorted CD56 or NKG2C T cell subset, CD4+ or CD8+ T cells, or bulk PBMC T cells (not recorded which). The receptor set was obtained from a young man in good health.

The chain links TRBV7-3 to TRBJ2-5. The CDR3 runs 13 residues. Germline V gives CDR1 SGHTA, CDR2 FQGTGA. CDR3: CASSFTAQETQYF.

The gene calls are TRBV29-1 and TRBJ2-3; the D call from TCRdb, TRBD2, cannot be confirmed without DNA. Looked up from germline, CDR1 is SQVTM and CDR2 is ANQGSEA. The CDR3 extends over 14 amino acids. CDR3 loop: CSVDSRARTDTQYF.

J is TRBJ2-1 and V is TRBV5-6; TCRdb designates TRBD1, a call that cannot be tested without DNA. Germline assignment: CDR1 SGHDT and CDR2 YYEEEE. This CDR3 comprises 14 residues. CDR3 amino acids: CASLGTGEYNEQFF.

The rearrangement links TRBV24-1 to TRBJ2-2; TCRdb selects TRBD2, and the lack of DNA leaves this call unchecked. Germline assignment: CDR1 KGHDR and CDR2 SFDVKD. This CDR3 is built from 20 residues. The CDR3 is CATSDPDWREKYPRTGELFF.

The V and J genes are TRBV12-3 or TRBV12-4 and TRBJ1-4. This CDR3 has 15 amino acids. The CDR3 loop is CASSLSGSDNEKLFF.

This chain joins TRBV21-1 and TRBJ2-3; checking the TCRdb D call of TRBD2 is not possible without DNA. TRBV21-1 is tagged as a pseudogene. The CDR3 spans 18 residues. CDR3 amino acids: CASSNIGGGNLSTDTQYF.

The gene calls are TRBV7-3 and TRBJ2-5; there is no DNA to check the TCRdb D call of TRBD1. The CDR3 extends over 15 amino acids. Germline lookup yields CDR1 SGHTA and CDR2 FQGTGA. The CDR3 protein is CASSRQTGAGETQYF.

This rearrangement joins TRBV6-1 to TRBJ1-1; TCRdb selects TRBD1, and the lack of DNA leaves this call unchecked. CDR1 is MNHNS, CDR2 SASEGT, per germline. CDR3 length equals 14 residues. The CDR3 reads CASNRQGLNTEAFF.

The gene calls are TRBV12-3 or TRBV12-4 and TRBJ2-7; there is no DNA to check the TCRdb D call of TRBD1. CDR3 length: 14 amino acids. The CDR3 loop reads CASSLSGAIYEQYF.

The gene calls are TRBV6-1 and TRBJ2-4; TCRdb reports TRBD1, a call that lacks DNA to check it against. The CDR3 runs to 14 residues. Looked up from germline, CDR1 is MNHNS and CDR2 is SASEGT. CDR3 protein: CASRGQGAKNIQYF.

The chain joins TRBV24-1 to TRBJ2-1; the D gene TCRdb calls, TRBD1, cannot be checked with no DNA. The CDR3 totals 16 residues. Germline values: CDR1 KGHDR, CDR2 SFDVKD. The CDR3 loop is CATSDGTGGLVDEQFF.

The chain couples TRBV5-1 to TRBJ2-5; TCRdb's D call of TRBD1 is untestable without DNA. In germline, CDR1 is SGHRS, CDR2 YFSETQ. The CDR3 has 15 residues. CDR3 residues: CASSQGQLYQETQYF.

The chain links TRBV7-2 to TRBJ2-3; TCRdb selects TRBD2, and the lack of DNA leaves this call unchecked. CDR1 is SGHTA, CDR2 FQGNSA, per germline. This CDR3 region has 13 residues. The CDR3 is CASEEGLLDTQYF.

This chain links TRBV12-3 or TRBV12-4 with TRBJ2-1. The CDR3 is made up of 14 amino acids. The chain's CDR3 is CASLRGRAYDEQFF.

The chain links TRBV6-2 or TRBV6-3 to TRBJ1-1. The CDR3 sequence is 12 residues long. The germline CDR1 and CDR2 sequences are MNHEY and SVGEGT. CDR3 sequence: CASSQSGAEAFF.

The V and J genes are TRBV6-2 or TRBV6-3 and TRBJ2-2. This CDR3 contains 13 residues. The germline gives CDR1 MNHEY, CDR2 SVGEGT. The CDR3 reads CASILTNTGELFF.

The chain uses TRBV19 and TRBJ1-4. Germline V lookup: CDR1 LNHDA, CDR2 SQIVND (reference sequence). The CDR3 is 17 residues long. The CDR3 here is CASSMRGHPLIDEKLFF.

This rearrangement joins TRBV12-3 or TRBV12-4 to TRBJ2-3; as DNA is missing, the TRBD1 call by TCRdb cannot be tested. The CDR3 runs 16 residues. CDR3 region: CAIDRAGGLSTDTQYF.